Detailed here is one T cell receptor beta chain. The antigen is unknown. The data were taken from a study of graft-versus-host responses after intestinal transplantation. Whole-study context: Recipients obtained multivisceral, liver-intestinal, or isolated intestinal transplants. Every recipient underwent anti-thymocyte globulin induction, then tacrolimus and steroids for roughly 3 years.

CDR1 is MNHNS, CDR2 SASEGT, per germline. The CDR3 is made up of 15 amino acids. With 1 base removed from V and 1 base from J, the gap between germline ends came to 5 bases. Points from the study as a whole: Researchers found GvH clones in recipient marrow, and some showed up first in ileum or blood. Patients with graft-donor T cell macrochimerism had high graft-versus-host to host-versus-graft clonal ratios in allografts.

The repertoire was sequenced with immunoSEQ multiplex PCR; TCRdb's copy has only in-frame clones and lacks some. The sample consists of about 19,000 clones, 80% to 95% of them appearing once. The receptor was derived from a human patient who received an intestinal transplant, so some T cells may come from the graft donor. Sequenced material: PBMCs, taken approximately 56 weeks after transplant. The chain uses TRBV6-1 and TRBJ2-6, with a tentative D call TRBD2 (5 bases). CDR3 coding DNA: TGTGCCAGCAGTGAAGGGACTTCTGGGGCCAACGTCCTGACTTTC. Its protein product is CASSEGTSGANVLTF.